One T cell receptor beta chain is described in this entry. This sample is drawn from a study of OX40 agonist ivuxolimab in advanced cancers. Germline CDR1 MNHEY, CDR2 SMNVEV (reference sequence). The CDR3 extends over 17 amino acids. Trimming took off 8 bases at V and 9 bases at J, with 29 bases between the two ends. Measured with immunoSEQ multiplex PCR; TCRdb has only the in-frame clones, and not every one. There are roughly 52,000 clones in the sample; 84% occur only once, and more than 1% lies in the top ten. Excluded were patients having autoimmune disease history or systemic immunosuppression. The TCR originated in an adult with an advanced solid tumor such as melanoma, head and neck, liver or kidney cancer. Sequenced here: CD4+ or CD8+ T cells sorted from blood, sampled in a trial of the OX40 agonist ivuxolimab. The V call is TRBV27, the J call TRBJ2-1; D could derive from TRBD1 or TRBD2 (5 bases each). The CDR3 spells CASVSSGTSSGVGEQFF. DNA of the CDR3: TGTGCCAGCGTCTCATCCGGGACCTCGAGCGGTGTGGGTGAGCAGTTCTTC.